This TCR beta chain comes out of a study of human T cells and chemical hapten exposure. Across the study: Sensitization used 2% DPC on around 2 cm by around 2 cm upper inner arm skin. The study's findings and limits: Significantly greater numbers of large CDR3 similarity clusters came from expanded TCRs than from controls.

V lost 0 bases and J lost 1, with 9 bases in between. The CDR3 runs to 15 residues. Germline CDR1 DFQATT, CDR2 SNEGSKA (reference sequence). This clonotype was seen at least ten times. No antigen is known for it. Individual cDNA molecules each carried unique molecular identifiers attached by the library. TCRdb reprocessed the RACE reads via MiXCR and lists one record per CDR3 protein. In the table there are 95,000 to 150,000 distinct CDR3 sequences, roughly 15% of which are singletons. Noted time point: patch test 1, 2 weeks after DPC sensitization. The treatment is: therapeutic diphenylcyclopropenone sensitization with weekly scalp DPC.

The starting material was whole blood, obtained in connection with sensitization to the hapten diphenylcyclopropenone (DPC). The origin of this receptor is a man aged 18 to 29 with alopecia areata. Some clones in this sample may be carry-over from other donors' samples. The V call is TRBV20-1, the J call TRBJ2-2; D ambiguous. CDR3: CSARDNTWNTGELFF. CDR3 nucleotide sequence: TGCAGTGCTAGAGATAATACCTGGAACACCGGGGAGCTGTTTTTT.